A selection of T cell receptor beta chains follows, all from one sample in a study of blood T cell repertoires in COVID-19. Measured with immunoSEQ multiplex PCR; TCRdb has only the in-frame clones, and not every one. The sample carries hundreds of thousands of clones, about 88% recorded once. Specimen: peripheral blood. The receptor set was obtained from a young man with COVID-19, enrolled during active disease. Both conserved end residues are part of each CDR3. A D gene is named only where the DNA matches it firmly. Where a row states a size, it is once, few, many or the class of an expanded clone; other rows omit it.

d_gene: TRBD1; v_gene: TRBV3-1/TRBV3-2; j_gene: TRBJ1-6; abundance: NA; len: 15; CDR3aa: CASRRGQGPNSPLHF; CDR3nt: TGTGCCAGCAGAAGGGGACAGGGGCCTAATTCACCCCTCCACTTT
d_gene: NA; v_gene: TRBV28; j_gene: TRBJ2-4; abundance: NA; len: 14; CDR3aa: CAIRRGGHKNIQYF; CDR3nt: TGTGCCATCCGTAGGGGGGGCCACAAAAACATTCAGTACTTC
d_gene: NA; v_gene: TRBV7-9; j_gene: TRBJ1-2; abundance: NA; len: 18; CDR3aa: CASSLVSPSGQTGYGYTF; CDR3nt: TGTGCCAGCAGCTTAGTTTCCCCTTCTGGACAGACCGGGTATGGCTACACCTTC
d_gene: TRBD1; v_gene: TRBV23-1; j_gene: TRBJ1-1; abundance: NA; len: 18; CDR3aa: CASSQSVFPGQGNTEAFF; CDR3nt: TGCGCCAGCAGTCAATCAGTGTTTCCGGGACAGGGGAACACTGAAGCTTTCTTT
d_gene: NA; v_gene: TRBV7-9; j_gene: TRBJ1-6; abundance: NA; len: 15; CDR3aa: CASSLGSSYNSPLHF; CDR3nt: TGTGCCAGCAGTCTAGGGAGCTCCTATAATTCACCCCTCCACTTT
d_gene: NA; v_gene: TRBV4-2; j_gene: TRBJ2-1; abundance: NA; len: 14; CDR3aa: CASSQATEINEQFF; CDR3nt: TGTGCCAGCAGCCAAGCGACTGAGATCAATGAGCAGTTCTTC
d_gene: TRBD1; v_gene: TRBV7-6; j_gene: TRBJ2-6; abundance: NA; len: 18; CDR3aa: CASSLDAGGVTGANVLTF; CDR3nt: TGTGCCAGCAGCTTAGATGCAGGGGGCGTCACTGGGGCCAACGTCCTGACTTTC
d_gene: TRBD2; v_gene: TRBV30; j_gene: TRBJ2-5; abundance: NA; len: 13; CDR3aa: CAWSVLARDGQYF; CDR3nt: TGTGCCTGGAGTGTACTAGCGCGGGACGGCCAGTACTTC
d_gene: NA; v_gene: TRBV12-3/TRBV12-4; j_gene: TRBJ1-2; abundance: NA; len: 12; CDR3aa: CASSEGNYGYTF; CDR3nt: TGTGCCAGCAGTGAGGGCAACTATGGCTACACCTTC
d_gene: NA; v_gene: TRBV9; j_gene: TRBJ1-1; abundance: NA; len: 16; CDR3aa: CASSRTVGRENTEAFF; CDR3nt: TGTGCCAGCAGCCGAACCGTCGGGCGGGAGAACACTGAAGCTTTCTTT
d_gene: TRBD1; v_gene: TRBV5-1; j_gene: TRBJ1-2; abundance: once; len: 15; CDR3aa: CASSLGVEGASGYTF; CDR3nt: TGCGCCAGCAGCTTGGGAGTGGAGGGGGCCTCTGGCTACACCTTC